This T cell receptor beta chain was retrieved from a study of cytomegalovirus exposure and HLA in healthy donors. The PCR ran on 60 Vbeta and 13 Jbeta primers. Profiled with immunoSEQ multiplex PCR; TCRdb holds only in-frame clones, not every one. The sample lists some 160,000 clones, around 80% occurring once. J gave up 7 bases and V 1 base, and 8 bases lay outside the gene matches. The germline CDR1 and CDR2 sequences are SGHTA and FQGTGA. The CDR3 is 16 residues long. Source material: PBMCs. The TCR sequence derives from a male donor in good health and CMV-seronegative. V gene TRBV7-3 combines with J gene TRBJ2-2; 8 positions match TRBD2. CDR3 region: CASSLIGGGPFGELFF. The CDR3 DNA follows: TGTGCCAGCAGCTTAATCGGCGGGGGGCCCTTCGGGGAGCTGTTTTTT.